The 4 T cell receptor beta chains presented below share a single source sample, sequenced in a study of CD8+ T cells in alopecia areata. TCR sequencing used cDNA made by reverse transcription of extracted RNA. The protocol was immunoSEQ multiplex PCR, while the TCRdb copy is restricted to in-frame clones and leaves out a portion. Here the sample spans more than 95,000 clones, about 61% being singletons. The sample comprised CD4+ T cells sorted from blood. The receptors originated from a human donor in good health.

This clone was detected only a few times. CDR3 bases: TGTGCCAGCAGCTTAATGGCGGGGACCCTCACAGATACGCAGTATTTT. Translation gives CASSLMAGTLTDTQYF. This rearrangement joins TRBV7-2 to TRBJ2-3, with D possibly matching TRBD2 (6 bases). The CDR3 has 16 amino acids. Trimming took off 2 bases at V and 2 bases at J, with 14 bases between the two ends. Germline assignment: CDR1 SGHTA and CDR2 FQGNSA. Complete variable domain (other parts from reference TRBV7-2 and TRBJ2-3): GAGVSQSPSNKVTEKGKDVELRCDPISGHTALYWYRQSLGQGLEFLIYFQGNSAPDKSGLPSDRFSAERTGGSVSTLTIQRTQQEDSAVYLCASSLMAGTLTDTQYFGPGTRLTVL.

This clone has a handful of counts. CDR3 sequence (DNA): TGTGCCAGCAGCTTCGGGACTAACTATGGCTACACCTTC. This sequence encodes CASSFGTNYGYTF. The rearrangement links TRBV7-9 to TRBJ1-2; D remains ambiguous. Germline V gene data show CDR1 as SEHNR and CDR2 as FQNEAQ (reference sequence). The ends were cut back, 3 bases at V and 0 bases at J, with 5 bases in the middle. This CDR3 region has 13 residues.

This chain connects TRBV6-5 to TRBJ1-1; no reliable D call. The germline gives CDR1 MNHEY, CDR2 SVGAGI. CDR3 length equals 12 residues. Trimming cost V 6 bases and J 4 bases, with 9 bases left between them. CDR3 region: CASRSRTTEAFF. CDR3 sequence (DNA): TGTGCCAGCAGAAGCAGGACCACTGAAGCTTTCTTT.

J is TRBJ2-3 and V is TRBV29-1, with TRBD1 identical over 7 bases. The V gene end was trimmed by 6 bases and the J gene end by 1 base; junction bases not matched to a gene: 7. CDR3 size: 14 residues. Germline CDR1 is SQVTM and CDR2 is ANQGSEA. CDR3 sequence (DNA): TGCAGCGTGGGAGACAGGGCCGGCACAGATACGCAGTATTTT. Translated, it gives CSVGDRAGTDTQYF.